Following are 27 T cell receptor beta chains from one sample sequenced in a study of early T cells in non-severe SARS-CoV-2 infection. One entry per CDR3 protein results from TCRdb running MiXCR on the 5' RACE reads. The repertoire holds tens of thousands of distinct CDR3 sequences, with around 9.1% as singletons. The sample here was whole blood, taken at baseline. All receptors derive from an adult who was a healthcare worker with PCR-confirmed SARS-CoV-2 infection or an uninfected control (not recorded which).

This clonotype was observed a few times. The chain employs TRBV5-1 and TRBJ1-1, with a possible D match to TRBD1 (5 bases). With 3 bases removed from V and 1 base from J, the gap between germline ends came to 16 bases. The CDR3 spans 16 residues. Germline V gives CDR1 SGHRS, CDR2 YFSETQ. CDR3 residues: CASSSTGGGKNTEAFF. CDR3 DNA: TGCGCCAGCAGCTCCACCGGCGGGGGGAAGAACACTGAAGCTTTCTTT.

The V gene is TRBV4-2, the J gene TRBJ1-4; D ambiguous. The CDR3 contains 13 residues. Deletions cut 0 bases from V and 9 bases from J, with 8 bases between. The germline gives CDR1 LGHNA, CDR2 YNFKEQ. The CDR3 nucleotides are TGTGCCAGCAGCCAAGATGTGGAGAAAAAACTGTTTTTT. This sequence encodes CASSQDVEKKLFF.

This clonotype occurred a few times. The chain has TRBV19 and TRBJ1-2; D gene uncertain. The CDR3 is 12 residues long. Germline V lookup: CDR1 LNHDA, CDR2 SQIVND (reference sequence). V dropped 7 bases and J dropped 3 bases, with 9 bases sitting between them. The CDR3 sequence is CASNQNYYGYTF. The CDR3, as DNA: TGTGCCAGTAATCAGAATTACTATGGCTACACCTTC.

This clonotype showed up many times. The CDR3 region is CASSTTGTGNGQYF. The CDR3 DNA sequence: TGTGCCAGCAGCACAACCGGGACAGGGAACGGGCAGTACTTC. J is TRBJ2-7 and V is TRBV11-2, with 9 bases aligning to TRBD1. V lost 5 bases, J lost 9 bases, and 11 bases stayed unmatched. The V gene's germline CDR1 is SGHAT and CDR2 FQNNGV. The CDR3 has 14 residues.

The V call is TRBV6-1, the J call TRBJ2-7, with TRBD2 as a possible D gene (6 bases). This CDR3 is built from 15 residues. With 3 bases removed from V and 2 bases from J, the gap between germline ends came to 14 bases. The V gene's germline CDR1 is MNHNS and CDR2 SASEGT. CDR3 sequence: CASSDGTQSPYEQYF. The DNA of the CDR3 is TGTGCCAGCAGTGACGGGACTCAGTCCCCCTACGAGCAGTACTTC.

This clonotype has only a few counts. The chain employs TRBV5-1 and TRBJ1-1, with TRBD1 as a possible D gene (5 bases). Trimming shortened V by 0 bases and J by 5 bases, and 11 bases separated the two germline ends. The CDR3 length is 14 residues. CDR1 and CDR2 from the germline V gene are SGHRS and YFSETQ. The CDR3 sequence: CASSLEGQGTEAFF. The DNA for the CDR3 is TGCGCCAGCAGCTTGGAGGGGCAGGGAACTGAAGCTTTCTTT.

This clonotype was seen a handful of times. The V and J genes are TRBV5-1 and TRBJ2-1, with 7 bases aligning to TRBD2. Unmatched junction bases numbered 8, after V lost 1 base and J lost 7 bases. Germline V gene lookup returns CDR1 SGHRS and CDR2 YFSETQ. This CDR3 has 15 amino acids. This chain's CDR3 is CASSLRGAGRNEQFF. CDR3 DNA sequence: TGCGCCAGCAGCTTGAGAGGGGCCGGGAGGAATGAGCAGTTCTTC.

This clonotype was observed at least ten times. This chain links TRBV30 with TRBJ1-6, with unresolved D. This CDR3 contains 15 residues. Trimming cost V 1 base and J 0 bases, with 7 bases left between them. CDR1 is GTSNPN and CDR2 is SVGIG in the germline V gene (reference sequence). In DNA form, the CDR3 reads TGTGCCTGGAGTGCCGACACCTCCTATAATTCACCCCTCCACTTT. Its translation: CAWSADTSYNSPLHF.

This clonotype showed up just a few times. J is TRBJ1-5 and V is TRBV27; unclear D gene. CDR1 is MNHEY, CDR2 SMNVEV, per germline (reference sequence). The CDR3 is 14 amino acids. Trimming pared 1 base from V and 0 bases from J, leaving 4 bases between. This chain's CDR3 is CASSLWGSNQPQHF. CDR3 coding DNA: TGTGCCAGCAGTTTATGGGGTAGCAATCAGCCCCAGCATTTT.

This clonotype was seen ten or more times. J is TRBJ2-1 and V is TRBV7-2, with 7 nucleotides matching TRBD2. Unmatched junction bases numbered 8, after V lost 6 bases and J lost 0 bases. Germline CDR1 reads SGHTA; CDR2 reads FQGNSA. The CDR3 length is 16 residues. The CDR3 is CASRGDGGSSYNEQFF. The CDR3 DNA is TGTGCCAGCAGAGGGGACGGGGGGAGCTCCTACAATGAGCAGTTCTTC.

This clonotype was counted a single time. This rearrangement joins TRBV28 to TRBJ2-3; no clear D. Germline V gene lookup returns CDR1 MDHEN and CDR2 SYDVKM. The V and J ends lost 3 bases and 8 bases respectively, with 12 bases between them. The CDR3 extends over 13 amino acids. CDR3 residues: CASSLFTRSTQYF. In DNA form, the CDR3 reads TGTGCCAGCAGTTTGTTTACCAGAAGTACGCAGTATTTT.

This clonotype was recorded many times. CDR3 DNA sequence: TGCGCCAGCAGCTTGGGGGCGGCCAGCACAGATACGCAGTATTTT. It specifies CASSLGAASTDTQYF. This rearrangement joins TRBV5-1 to TRBJ2-3; no reliable D call. The CDR3 runs 15 residues. The V gene lost 0 bases and the J gene lost 0 bases, with 8 bases spanning the gap. CDR1 and CDR2 (germline): SGHRS, YFSETQ.

This clonotype was detected only a few times. The chain carries TRBV12-3 or TRBV12-4 and TRBJ1-5; the match to TRBD1 covers 9 bases. The ends lost 5 bases at V and 4 bases at J; junction bases unmatched: 3. The CDR3 has 14 amino acids. The CDR3 sequence: CASSGTGRNQPQHF. DNA of the CDR3: TGTGCCAGCAGTGGGACAGGGAGGAATCAGCCCCAGCATTTT.

This clonotype was counted at least ten times. V and J are TRBV12-3 or TRBV12-4 and TRBJ2-7; the match to TRBD2 covers 11 bases. The length of the CDR3 is 16 residues. Trimming cost V 5 bases and J 2 bases; bases outside gene matches: 8. The CDR3 bases are TGTGCCAGCAGTCCAAGGACTAGCGGGTTAACCTACGAGCAGTACTTC. Amino acids: CASSPRTSGLTYEQYF.

This sequence joins TRBV24-1 and TRBJ2-3; 7 bases align to TRBD1. The CDR3 runs 15 residues. J lost 1 base, V lost 5 bases, and 5 bases had no gene match. CDR1 is KGHDR, CDR2 SFDVKD, per germline. The CDR3 sequence is CATSVGGQGTDTQYF. For the CDR3, the DNA is TGTGCCACCAGTGTAGGTGGACAGGGCACAGATACGCAGTATTTT.

The chain combines TRBV7-2 with TRBJ2-7; no clear D gene. Trimming left V 5 bases short and J 12 bases short, with 23 bases between. CDR3 length equals 14 residues. Looked up from germline, CDR1 is SGHTA and CDR2 is FQGNSA. The CDR3 region is CASSPSQTRGKMYF. For the CDR3, the DNA is TGTGCCAGCAGCCCCAGCCAGACCCGTGGAAAGATGTACTTC.

This sequence joins TRBV3-1 and TRBJ2-1; 7 bases fit TRBD2. This CDR3 contains 17 residues. Unmatched junction bases numbered 9, after V lost 0 bases and J lost 4 bases. CDR1 is LGHDT and CDR2 is YNNKEL in the germline V gene (reference sequence). This CDR3 reads CASSQDLQRGSYNEQFF. CDR3 DNA sequence: TGTGCCAGCAGCCAAGATCTCCAGCGGGGTAGTTACAATGAGCAGTTCTTC.

This chain connects TRBV6-5 to TRBJ1-3; D remains ambiguous. V dropped 2 bases and J dropped 0 bases, with 14 bases sitting between them. This CDR3 contains 17 residues. The germline CDR1 and CDR2 sequences are MNHEY and SVGAGI. The CDR3 bases are TGTGCCAGCAGTTACGCAAAGCGGGGTACCTCTGGAAACACCATATATTTT. Protein product: CASSYAKRGTSGNTIYF.

The chain uses TRBV7-9 and TRBJ1-4; D unclear. The germline V gene encodes CDR1 SEHNR and CDR2 FQNEAQ (reference sequence). V gave up 4 bases and J gave up 7 bases, with 1 base separating them. The CDR3 covers 10 residues. CDR3 sequence: CASSSEKLFF. In DNA, the CDR3 is TGTGCCAGCAGCTCTGAAAAACTGTTTTTT.

This chain joins TRBV24-1 and TRBJ2-1; 13 bases are a match to TRBD2. The V gene's germline CDR1 is KGHDR and CDR2 SFDVKD. V was clipped by 3 bases and J by 8 bases; unmatched bases: 12. The CDR3 extends over 18 amino acids. The CDR3 region has the DNA TGTGCCACCAGTGATCACCACTACGGACTAGCGGGGGATGATGAGCAGTTCTTC. Its translation is CATSDHHYGLAGDDEQFF.

This clonotype has ten or more counts. The chain has TRBV6-1 and TRBJ2-7; D is unclear. The CDR3 has 11 residues. The V end lost 4 bases, the J end lost 4 bases, and 5 bases lay between the germline ends. Germline values: CDR1 MNHNS, CDR2 SASEGT. Here the CDR3 DNA reads TGTGCCAGCAGTGCGTCATACGAGCAGTACTTC. This translates into CASSASYEQYF.

This chain connects TRBV25-1 to TRBJ2-1, with D tentatively TRBD1 (5 bases). The V gene lost 5 bases and the J gene lost 7 bases, with 6 bases spanning the gap. CDR3 length: 11 amino acids. The germline V gene has CDR1 MGHDK and CDR2 SYGVNS. This CDR3 reads CASSHRNEQFF. In nucleotides, the CDR3 is TGTGCCAGCAGTCACAGGAATGAGCAGTTCTTC.

V is TRBV4-1 and J is TRBJ2-6, with D possibly matching TRBD1 (6 bases). Deletions cut 2 bases from V and 2 bases from J, with 16 bases between. The CDR3 runs to 18 residues. The germline CDR1 and CDR2 sequences are MGHRA and YSYEKL. The CDR3 nucleotides are TGCGCCAGCAGCCAAAACAGGGTCGGGTTACCTGGGGCCAACGTCCTGACTTTC. Its translation: CASSQNRVGLPGANVLTF.

At least ten counts were recorded for this clonotype. The chain uses TRBV12-3 or TRBV12-4 and TRBJ2-2; D remains ambiguous. The CDR3 sequence is 13 residues long. V was pared by 5 bases and J by 7 bases, with 11 bases between. CDR3 DNA: TGTGCCAGCAGTACCCAGACGGGCGGGGAGCTGTTTTTT. Translating gives CASSTQTGGELFF.

In this sample, this clonotype turned up many times. The rearrangement uses TRBV20-1 and TRBJ2-1; D gene uncertain. CDR3 length: 14 residues. The ends were cut back, 0 bases at V and 4 bases at J, with 10 bases in the middle. In germline, CDR1 is DFQATT, CDR2 SNEGSKA (reference sequence). CDR3 DNA sequence: TGCAGTGCTAGAGAGGGATTAGGTTACAATGAGCAGTTCTTC. Translation gives CSAREGLGYNEQFF.

This clonotype occurred a few times. The chain employs TRBV7-2 and TRBJ2-7; D unclear. V shed 4 bases and J shed 6 bases, with 10 bases lying between them. The CDR3 extends over 12 amino acids. Per germline, CDR1 SGHTA and CDR2 FQGNSA. CDR3 residues: CASSYGQTEQYF. In nucleotides, the CDR3 is TGTGCCAGCAGCTACGGGCAGACCGAGCAGTACTTC.

This clonotype was counted only a few times. The rearrangement joins TRBV7-3 to TRBJ1-1, with D possibly TRBD1 on 5 matching bases. Looked up from germline, CDR1 is SGHTA and CDR2 is FQGTGA. Trimming took 3 bases from V and 6 from J, leaving 14 bases between them. The CDR3 totals 14 residues. DNA for the CDR3: TGTGCCAGCAGCTTGGGTATGGGGGACGCTGAAGCTTTCTTT. This translates into CASSLGMGDAEAFF. Using reference TRBV7-3 and TRBJ1-1 for the parts outside the CDR3, the full variable domain is GAGVSQTPSNKVTEKGKYVELRCDPISGHTALYWYRQSLGQGPEFLIYFQGTGAADDSGLPNDRFFAVRPEGSVSTLKIQRTERGDSAVYLCASSLGMGDAEAFFGQGTRLTVV.